The 7 T cell receptor beta chains reported below all come from one sample, sequenced in a study of blood T cell repertoires in COVID-19. Generated by immunoSEQ multiplex PCR, the TCRdb table keeps only in-frame clones and is missing some. Counted here are approximately 85,000 clones, 85% to 90% occurring once; the ten biggest clones make up 4.3%. The sample was peripheral blood. The receptors here all came from an elderly woman with active or convalescent COVID-19.

In this sample, this clone turned up once. The rearrangement links TRBV5-4 to TRBJ2-2, with 13 bases aligning to TRBD2. This CDR3 has 17 residues. J lost 3 bases, V lost 4 bases, and 6 bases had no gene match. The V gene's germline CDR1 is SGHNT and CDR2 YYREEE (reference sequence). CDR3 region: CASSPGTSGIDTGELFF. The CDR3 DNA reads as TGTGCCAGCAGCCCAGGGACTAGCGGGATCGACACCGGGGAGCTGTTTTTT.

The chain has TRBV11-2 and TRBJ1-1; 8 positions match TRBD1. Germline CDR1 and CDR2: SGHAT and FQNNGV. The CDR3 is made up of 13 amino acids. Trimming at V came to 2 bases and at J to 4 bases, leaving 0 bases not matched to a gene. This CDR3 is CASSLTGGTEAFF. The CDR3 DNA reads as TGTGCCAGCAGCTTAACAGGGGGCACTGAAGCTTTCTTT.

The rearrangement links TRBV10-3 to TRBJ2-1; D unclear. Per germline, CDR1 ENHRY and CDR2 SYGVKD. This CDR3 has 16 amino acids. Trimming stripped 10 bases from V and 0 bases from J, with 19 bases between. Written as DNA, the CDR3 is TGTGCCACCCTGAAAAACTCCCGAAGCTCCTACAATGAGCAGTTCTTC. Translated, it gives CATLKNSRSSYNEQFF.

The rearrangement uses TRBV28 and TRBJ1-4, with D maybe TRBD1 (5 bases). V shed 3 bases and J shed 7 bases, with 12 bases lying between them. The CDR3 runs to 14 residues. CDR1 and CDR2 (germline): MDHEN, SYDVKM. This CDR3 reads CASSFRGLGEKLFF. As DNA, the CDR3 is TGTGCCAGCAGTTTTCGGGGGTTAGGTGAAAAACTGTTTTTT.

This chain joins TRBV27 and TRBJ2-3; TRBD2 agrees at 15 bases. CDR3 length: 17 amino acids. The germline CDR1 and CDR2 sequences are MNHEY and SMNVEV (reference sequence). The J segment lost 1 base and the V segment lost 6 bases, leaving 5 bases of the junction unmatched. This CDR3 reads CASSPWTSGRGTDTQYF. CDR3 nucleotide sequence: TGTGCCAGCAGCCCTTGGACTAGCGGGAGGGGCACAGATACGCAGTATTTT.

V gene TRBV19 combines with J gene TRBJ2-3; 7 bases line up with TRBD2. V was clipped by 6 bases and J by 5 bases; unmatched bases: 14. This CDR3 is built from 16 residues. Germline loops: CDR1 LNHDA, CDR2 SQIVND (reference sequence). In DNA form, the CDR3 reads TGTGCCAGTAGCCGGTTTGGGGCGGGAGACATAGATACGCAGTATTTT. Amino acid sequence: CASSRFGAGDIDTQYF.

CDR3 nucleotide sequence: TGTGCCAGTAGTACTCGAGGACAGGGGGCTGGGGAGACCCAGTACTTC. It encodes CASSTRGQGAGETQYF. V and J are TRBV19 and TRBJ2-5, with 11 bases lining up with TRBD1. Germline loops: CDR1 LNHDA, CDR2 SQIVND (reference sequence). Trimming cost V 4 bases and J 5 bases; bases outside gene matches: 9. The CDR3 is 16 residues long.